The present TCR beta chain was sequenced within a study of blood T cell repertoires in COVID-19. Sequenced by immunoSEQ multiplex PCR; TCRdb stores in-frame clones only, minus some. In the table there are 200,000 to 250,000 clones, approximately 90% of which are singletons. The trim removed 5 bases at V and 7 bases at J, leaving 9 bases unmatched. Germline loops: CDR1 SGHTA, CDR2 FQGTGA. The CDR3 is 16 amino acids. This clone was picked up one time. The sequence came from a man aged 45-65 years who had been exposed to COVID-19. Specimen: PBMCs or T cells enriched from blood (not recorded which). The rearrangement joins TRBV7-3 to TRBJ2-2; 11 nucleotides agree with TRBD2. The CDR3 here is CASSQDTGLAGGELFF. CDR3 nucleotides: TGTGCCAGCAGCCAAGACACAGGACTAGCGGGCGGGGAGCTGTTTTTT.